These T cell receptor beta chains were read from a single sample in a study of graft-versus-host responses after intestinal transplantation. Which antigens these TCRs recognize remains unknown. Sequencing was performed with immunoSEQ multiplex PCR; in TCRdb, only in-frame clones are kept and a portion is missing. Altogether some 87,000 clones are present, over 85% being singletons, with the ten largest covering about 1.1%. Sequencing used unstimulated CD8+ T cells sorted from spleen or lymph node cells, obtained before transplant. Receptor source: a human donor who was the organ donor for an intestinal transplant. Both conserved end residues are part of each CDR3. A D gene is named only where the DNA matches it firmly. Part of the rows lack a size; the others show once, few, many or a class for expanded clones.

cdr3_length: 14
v_call: TRBV6-5
clone_size: .
d_call: TRBD1
j_call: TRBJ2-2
cdr3_aa: CASSPNRGPGELFF

cdr3_length: 15
v_call: TRBV6-5
clone_size: .
d_call: .
j_call: TRBJ2-7
cdr3_aa: CASSSPLAGSYEQYF

cdr3_length: 15
v_call: TRBV6-1
clone_size: .
d_call: .
j_call: TRBJ1-2
cdr3_aa: CASSEWGREEYGYTF

cdr3_length: 15
v_call: TRBV19
clone_size: .
d_call: .
j_call: TRBJ1-5
cdr3_aa: CASSIGQGSNQPQHF

cdr3_length: 16
v_call: TRBV5-4
clone_size: few
d_call: TRBD2
j_call: TRBJ2-7
cdr3_aa: CASSLGTSGGSYEQYF

cdr3_length: 12
v_call: TRBV5-6
clone_size: once
d_call: .
j_call: TRBJ2-1
cdr3_aa: CASSFQGGEQFF

cdr3_length: 17
v_call: TRBV28
clone_size: .
d_call: .
j_call: TRBJ2-6
cdr3_aa: CASSLYGRLAGANVLTF

cdr3_length: 13
v_call: TRBV27
clone_size: .
d_call: .
j_call: TRBJ2-7
cdr3_aa: CASSLGLGTEQYF

cdr3_length: 15
v_call: TRBV9
clone_size: .
d_call: .
j_call: TRBJ2-3
cdr3_aa: CASSPLKSLTDTQYF

cdr3_length: 14
v_call: TRBV19
clone_size: .
d_call: TRBD2
j_call: TRBJ2-6
cdr3_aa: CASGGGMGANVLTF

cdr3_length: 16
v_call: TRBV7-9
clone_size: .
d_call: .
j_call: TRBJ2-3
cdr3_aa: CASSFPGGSRSDTQYF

cdr3_length: 14
v_call: TRBV5-3
clone_size: .
d_call: .
j_call: TRBJ2-3
cdr3_aa: CARSFRQEADTQYF

cdr3_length: 19
v_call: TRBV27
clone_size: .
d_call: TRBD2
j_call: TRBJ2-2
cdr3_aa: CASSFTGGLAGGRSGELFF

cdr3_length: 19
v_call: TRBV30
clone_size: .
d_call: TRBD2
j_call: TRBJ2-3
cdr3_aa: CAWSSGTSGGPRSTDTQYF

cdr3_length: 12
v_call: TRBV19
clone_size: .
d_call: .
j_call: TRBJ2-1
cdr3_aa: CASSSGFNEQFF

cdr3_length: 12
v_call: TRBV4-3
clone_size: .
d_call: .
j_call: TRBJ2-4
cdr3_aa: CASSLIRGIQYF

cdr3_length: 14
v_call: TRBV9
clone_size: .
d_call: .
j_call: TRBJ2-7
cdr3_aa: CASSVAQGNYEQYF

cdr3_length: 14
v_call: TRBV6-5
clone_size: .
d_call: TRBD2
j_call: TRBJ2-1
cdr3_aa: CASSPGLAGGEQFF

cdr3_length: 15
v_call: TRBV5-6
clone_size: .
d_call: TRBD2
j_call: TRBJ2-7
cdr3_aa: CASSPGAGVLYEQYF

cdr3_length: 13
v_call: TRBV6-4
clone_size: once
d_call: .
j_call: TRBJ1-2
cdr3_aa: CASSDSEGGGYTF

cdr3_length: 14
v_call: TRBV13
clone_size: .
d_call: TRBD2
j_call: TRBJ2-1
cdr3_aa: CASSLASGGNEQFF

cdr3_length: 12
v_call: TRBV10-3
clone_size: .
d_call: .
j_call: TRBJ1-2
cdr3_aa: CAISESLQYYTF

cdr3_length: 15
v_call: TRBV7-9
clone_size: .
d_call: TRBD2
j_call: TRBJ2-1
cdr3_aa: CASSLILAGVDEQFF

cdr3_length: 14
v_call: TRBV6-5
clone_size: few
d_call: .
j_call: TRBJ2-3
cdr3_aa: CASSYNRAADTQYF

cdr3_length: 14
v_call: TRBV27
clone_size: .
d_call: .
j_call: TRBJ2-7
cdr3_aa: CASRSQTMGYEQYF

cdr3_length: 13
v_call: TRBV14
clone_size: .
d_call: .
j_call: TRBJ1-2
cdr3_aa: CASSPLSVYGYTF

cdr3_length: 14
v_call: TRBV5-1
clone_size: .
d_call: .
j_call: TRBJ2-7
cdr3_aa: CASSLASETYEQYF

cdr3_length: 16
v_call: TRBV9
clone_size: .
d_call: TRBD1
j_call: TRBJ1-3
cdr3_aa: CASTPGQGLSGNTIYF

cdr3_length: 14
v_call: TRBV28
clone_size: once
d_call: .
j_call: TRBJ1-2
cdr3_aa: CASSLGDTNYGYTF

cdr3_length: 14
v_call: TRBV6-1
clone_size: .
d_call: TRBD1
j_call: TRBJ2-7
cdr3_aa: CASSEGTGPHEQYF

cdr3_length: 16
v_call: TRBV7-3
clone_size: .
d_call: .
j_call: TRBJ2-1
cdr3_aa: CASSLTPRGRYNEQFF

cdr3_length: 15
v_call: TRBV6-6
clone_size: once
d_call: .
j_call: TRBJ2-3
cdr3_aa: CASSPMAGSTDTQYF

cdr3_length: 16
v_call: TRBV19
clone_size: .
d_call: .
j_call: TRBJ2-3
cdr3_aa: CASSIPDQGSADTQYF

cdr3_length: 17
v_call: TRBV9
clone_size: .
d_call: TRBD2
j_call: TRBJ2-3
cdr3_aa: CASSPQQTGGGTDTQYF

cdr3_length: 15
v_call: TRBV7-9
clone_size: .
d_call: TRBD1
j_call: TRBJ1-2
cdr3_aa: CASSLGRTGNYGYTF

cdr3_length: 17
v_call: TRBV4-1
clone_size: .
d_call: .
j_call: TRBJ1-1
cdr3_aa: CASSQGGISARSTEAFF

cdr3_length: 18
v_call: TRBV21-1
clone_size: .
d_call: .
j_call: TRBJ1-5
cdr3_aa: CASSKGGGTHLDHQPQHF

cdr3_length: 16
v_call: TRBV11-2
clone_size: once
d_call: TRBD2
j_call: TRBJ2-5
cdr3_aa: CASSAILAGSGETQYF

cdr3_length: 15
v_call: TRBV15
clone_size: .
d_call: .
j_call: TRBJ2-1
cdr3_aa: CATSTGLEGTNEQFF

cdr3_length: 18
v_call: TRBV5-5
clone_size: .
d_call: TRBD2
j_call: TRBJ2-3
cdr3_aa: CASSFGLAGLGWPDTQYF

cdr3_length: 14
v_call: TRBV7-6
clone_size: once
d_call: .
j_call: TRBJ2-5
cdr3_aa: CASSLVRAGMAQYF

cdr3_length: 16
v_call: TRBV28
clone_size: .
d_call: TRBD1
j_call: TRBJ1-2
cdr3_aa: CASSFYRGPANYGYTF

cdr3_length: 16
v_call: TRBV9
clone_size: once
d_call: TRBD2
j_call: TRBJ2-1
cdr3_aa: CASSVDGGGLYNEQFF

cdr3_length: 18
v_call: TRBV9
clone_size: once
d_call: TRBD1
j_call: TRBJ1-6
cdr3_aa: CASSQHGTGYPYNSPLHF

cdr3_length: 15
v_call: TRBV25-1
clone_size: .
d_call: .
j_call: TRBJ2-3
cdr3_aa: CASRSLGRGTDTQYF